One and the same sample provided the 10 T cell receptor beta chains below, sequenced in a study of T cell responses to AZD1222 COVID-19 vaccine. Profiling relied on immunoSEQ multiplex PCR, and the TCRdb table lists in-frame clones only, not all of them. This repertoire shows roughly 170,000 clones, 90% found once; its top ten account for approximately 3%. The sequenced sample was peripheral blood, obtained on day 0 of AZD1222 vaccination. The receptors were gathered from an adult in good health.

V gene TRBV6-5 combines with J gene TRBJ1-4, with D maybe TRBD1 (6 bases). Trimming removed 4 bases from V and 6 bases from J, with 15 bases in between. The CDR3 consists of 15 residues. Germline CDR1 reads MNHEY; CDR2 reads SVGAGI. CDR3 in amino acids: CASSFYRAKDEKLFF. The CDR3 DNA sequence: TGTGCCAGCAGTTTCTACAGGGCTAAGGATGAAAAACTGTTTTTT.

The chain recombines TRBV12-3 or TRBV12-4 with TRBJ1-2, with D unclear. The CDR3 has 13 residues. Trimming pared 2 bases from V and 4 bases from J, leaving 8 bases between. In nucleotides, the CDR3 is TGTGCCAGCAGTTTAAGGGCCATCTATGGCTACACCTTC. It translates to CASSLRAIYGYTF.

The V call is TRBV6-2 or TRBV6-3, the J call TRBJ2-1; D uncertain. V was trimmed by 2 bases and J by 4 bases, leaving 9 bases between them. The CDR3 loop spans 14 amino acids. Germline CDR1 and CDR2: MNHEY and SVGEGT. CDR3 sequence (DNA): TGTGCCAGCAGTTACAGGAGCTGGTACAATGAGCAGTTCTTC. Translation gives CASSYRSWYNEQFF.

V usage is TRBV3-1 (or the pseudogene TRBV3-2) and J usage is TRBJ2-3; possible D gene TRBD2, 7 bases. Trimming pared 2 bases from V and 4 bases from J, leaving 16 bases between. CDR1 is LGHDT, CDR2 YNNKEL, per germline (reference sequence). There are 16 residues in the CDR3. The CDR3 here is CASSQPRGGISDTQYF. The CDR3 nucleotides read TGTGCCAGCAGCCAACCGAGGGGGGGAATATCAGATACGCAGTATTTT.

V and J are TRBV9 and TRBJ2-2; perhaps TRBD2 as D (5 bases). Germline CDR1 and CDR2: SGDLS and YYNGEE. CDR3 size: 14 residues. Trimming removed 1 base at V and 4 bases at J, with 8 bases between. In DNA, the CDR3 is TGTGCCAGCAGCGTAACCGGAGGCACCGGGGAGCTGTTTTTT. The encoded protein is CASSVTGGTGELFF. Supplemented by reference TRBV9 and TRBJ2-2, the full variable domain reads DSGVTQTPKHLITATGQRVTLRCSPRSGDLSVYWYQQSLDQGLQFLIQYYNGEERAKGNILERFSAQQFPDLHSELNLSSLELGDSALYFCASSVTGGTGELFFGEGSRLTVL.

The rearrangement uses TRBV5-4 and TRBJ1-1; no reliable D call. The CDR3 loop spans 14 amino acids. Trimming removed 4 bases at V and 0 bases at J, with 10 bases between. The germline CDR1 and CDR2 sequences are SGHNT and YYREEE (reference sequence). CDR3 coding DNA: TGTGCCAGCAGCCCGCAGGCCGTGAACACTGAAGCTTTCTTT. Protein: CASSPQAVNTEAFF.

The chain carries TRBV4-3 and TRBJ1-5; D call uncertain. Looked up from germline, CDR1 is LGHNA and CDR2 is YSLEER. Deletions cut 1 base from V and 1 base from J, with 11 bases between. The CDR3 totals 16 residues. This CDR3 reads CASSQVWAGSNQPQHF. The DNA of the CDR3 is TGCGCCAGCAGCCAAGTCTGGGCGGGGAGCAATCAGCCCCAGCATTTT.

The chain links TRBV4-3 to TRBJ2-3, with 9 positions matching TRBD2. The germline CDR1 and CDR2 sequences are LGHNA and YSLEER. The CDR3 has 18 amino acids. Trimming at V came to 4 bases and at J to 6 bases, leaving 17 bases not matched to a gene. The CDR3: CASSLGLAGAGRRDTQYF. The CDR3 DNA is TGCGCCAGCAGCCTCGGATTAGCGGGGGCCGGGCGAAGGGATACGCAGTATTTT.

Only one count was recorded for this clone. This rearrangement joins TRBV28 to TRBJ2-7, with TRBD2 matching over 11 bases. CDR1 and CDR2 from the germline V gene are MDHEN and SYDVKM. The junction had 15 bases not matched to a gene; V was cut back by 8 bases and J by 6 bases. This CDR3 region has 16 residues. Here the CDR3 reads CASPPLAGGLLGEQYF. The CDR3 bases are TGTGCCAGCCCACCCCTAGCGGGGGGACTCCTGGGCGAGCAGTACTTC.

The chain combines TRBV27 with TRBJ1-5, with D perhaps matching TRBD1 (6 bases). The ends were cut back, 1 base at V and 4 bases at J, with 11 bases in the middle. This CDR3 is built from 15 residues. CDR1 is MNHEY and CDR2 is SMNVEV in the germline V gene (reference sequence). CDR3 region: CASSLWATGNQPQHF. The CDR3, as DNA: TGTGCCAGCAGTTTATGGGCTACAGGGAATCAGCCCCAGCATTTT.